The sequence of this TCR beta chain was determined in a study of blood T cell repertoires in COVID-19. Only in-frame clones appear in the TCRdb table, and some are missing; sequencing was by immunoSEQ multiplex PCR. The repertoire consists of roughly 150,000 clones, with less than 90% occurring once and the leading ten covering approximately 8%. The germline CDR1 and CDR2 sequences are MNHEY and SMNVEV (reference sequence). The CDR3 covers 13 residues. V was cut by 7 bases and J by 6 bases, with 13 bases left in between. The TCR originated in a woman aged 45 to 65 who had recovered from COVID-19. The sample taken for sequencing was PBMCs or T cells enriched from blood (not recorded which). The chain uses TRBV27 and TRBJ2-1, with D uncertain. As DNA, the CDR3 is TGTGCCAGCACATTAAAGAACAGCAATGAGCAGTTCTTC. Its protein product is CASTLKNSNEQFF.